Shown below are 13 T cell receptor beta chains from a single sample sequenced in a study of low-dose radiotherapy and immunotherapy resistance in tumors. Covering alpha and beta chains, TRAV- and TRBV-specific primers were used for the first-strand cDNA. With a constant-region primer and a V-primer adapter, TCRs were subjected to around 18 PCR cycles of amplification. In TCRdb, the reads were re-called with MiXCR into one record per CDR3 protein. The table includes 70,000 to 95,000 distinct CDR3 sequences, 15% to 20% detected once. Time point defined: before trial treatment. The source material was PBMCs, sampled before treatment. These receptors all stem from a male donor with prostate cancer.

This clonotype was observed at least ten times. The V gene is TRBV20-1, the J gene TRBJ1-3, with a tentative D call TRBD1 (6 bases). Between the trimmed V and J ends, which lost 5 bases and 4 bases, there was a span of 21 bases. CDR1 is DFQATT and CDR2 is SNEGSKA in the germline V gene (reference sequence). The CDR3 length is 16 residues. The CDR3 loop reads CSASRGATYLGNTIYF. Written as DNA, the CDR3 is TGCAGTGCTTCAAGGGGGGCCACATATTTAGGAAACACCATATATTTT.

This clonotype was counted many times. V gene TRBV2 combines with J gene TRBJ1-6; D is uncertain. Trimming stripped 6 bases from V and 16 bases from J, with 16 bases between. This CDR3 has 12 amino acids. Germline CDR1 is SNHLY and CDR2 is FYNNEI. Here the CDR3 DNA reads TGTGCCAGCAGACCCTTCTCCGTGGGGCTCCACTTT. It translates to CASRPFSVGLHF.

This clonotype was observed many times. The chain has TRBV7-9 and TRBJ1-1, with a tentative D call TRBD1 (5 bases). The CDR3 is 13 amino acids. V lost 5 bases to trimming and J lost 5 bases, with 12 bases between them. CDR1 and CDR2 (germline): SEHNR, FQNEAQ (reference sequence). This CDR3 reads CASSPSGDTEAFF. CDR3 sequence (DNA): TGTGCCAGCAGCCCATCGGGGGATACTGAAGCTTTCTTT.

The V gene is TRBV3-1, the J gene TRBJ2-1; TRBD2 agrees at 8 bases. V was clipped by 3 bases and J by 2 bases; unmatched bases: 6. Germline lookup yields CDR1 LGHDT and CDR2 YNNKEL (reference sequence). The CDR3 length is 16 residues. The CDR3 coding sequence is TGTGCCAGCAGCCAGAGCGGGGGCCCCCCCTACAATGAGCAGTTCTTC. Protein product: CASSQSGGPPYNEQFF.

This clonotype has a count of ten or more. V usage is TRBV6-1 and J usage is TRBJ2-1; 8 nucleotides line up with TRBD1. This CDR3 has 12 amino acids. The V segment lost 5 bases and the J segment 12 bases; nucleotides outside the gene matches: 6. Germline assignment: CDR1 MNHNS and CDR2 SASEGT. CDR3 in DNA: TGTGCCAGCAGTCCTAACACAGGGGGGCAGTTCTTC. This encodes CASSPNTGGQFF.

This clonotype has a single count. This chain uses TRBV9 with TRBJ1-4; no firm D call. The ends were cut back, 4 bases at V and 4 bases at J, with 11 bases in the middle. Germline V gene lookup returns CDR1 SGDLS and CDR2 YYNGEE. The CDR3 extends over 14 amino acids. The CDR3 is CASSPPGNNEKLFF. CDR3 DNA: TGTGCCAGCAGCCCGCCGGGTAATAATGAAAAACTGTTTTTT. The variable domain in full, completed from reference TRBV9 and TRBJ1-4, reads DSGVTQTPKHLITATGQRVTLRCSPRSGDLSVYWYQQSLDQGLQFLIQYYNGEERAKGNILERFSAQQFPDLHSELNLSSLELGDSALYFCASSPPGNNEKLFFGSGTQLSVL.

Ten or more counts support this clonotype. The chain is built from TRBV10-3 and TRBJ2-1, with 7 bases identical to TRBD1. Germline CDR1 ENHRY, CDR2 SYGVKD. The CDR3 runs to 14 residues. J was trimmed by 6 bases and V by 6 bases; bases with no gene match: 8. CDR3 residues: CAIREQGTSNEQFF. The CDR3 nucleotides read TGTGCCATCAGAGAACAGGGGACAAGCAATGAGCAGTTCTTC.

The V and J genes are TRBV13 and TRBJ1-5, with unresolved D. From germline, CDR1 is PRHDT and CDR2 FYEKMQ (reference sequence). Between the trimmed V and J ends, which lost 5 bases and 7 bases, there was a span of 15 bases. This CDR3 comprises 14 residues. CDR3 nucleotides: TGTGCCAGCAGCACTCCGGGAGTCGGGCAGCCCCAGCATTTT. Translating it yields CASSTPGVGQPQHF.

This clonotype was seen many times. This chain joins TRBV5-5 and TRBJ1-5; D gene ambiguous. CDR1 is SGHKS and CDR2 is YYEKEE in the germline V gene (reference sequence). CDR3 length equals 14 residues. Trimming removed 0 bases from V and 4 bases from J, with 8 bases in between. CDR3 protein: CASSLEWGNQPQHF. The CDR3 DNA reads as TGTGCCAGCAGCTTGGAATGGGGAAATCAGCCCCAGCATTTT.

This clonotype was detected many times. This chain uses TRBV6-5 with TRBJ2-2; D is possibly TRBD1 (5 bases). Germline CDR1 MNHEY, CDR2 SVGAGI. This CDR3 has 15 residues. V was shortened by 2 bases and J by 6 bases, with 13 bases between the two germline ends. The CDR3 nucleotides are TGTGCCAGCAGTTACAGGGGCGAGGTCTCCGGGGAGCTGTTTTTT. Protein sequence: CASSYRGEVSGELFF.

This clonotype showed up many times. The J gene is TRBJ1-1, the V gene TRBV7-9; D possibly corresponds to TRBD1 (6 bases). In germline, CDR1 is SEHNR, CDR2 FQNEAQ (reference sequence). The length of the CDR3 is 14 residues. V was pared by 2 bases and J by 8 bases, with 15 bases between. CDR3 bases: TGTGCCAGCAGCTTACTTCCGGGACACCCAGAAGCTTTCTTT. This codes for CASSLLPGHPEAFF.

This clonotype was counted ten times or more. The chain employs TRBV7-6 and TRBJ2-3; D may be TRBD1 or TRBD2 (5 bases each). Germline V lookup: CDR1 SGHVS, CDR2 FNYEAQ. Trimming removed 1 base at V and 4 bases at J, with 15 bases between. The CDR3 is made up of 16 amino acids. The CDR3, as DNA: TGTGCCAGCAGCTTAGGATCGGGACCCCCCCCAGATACGCAGTATTTT. Translated, it gives CASSLGSGPPPDTQYF.

This clonotype was recorded many times. The V gene is TRBV5-1, the J gene TRBJ1-3, with 11 bases aligning to TRBD1. The CDR3 spans 15 residues. CDR1 is SGHRS and CDR2 is YFSETQ in the germline V gene. Unmatched junction bases numbered 1, after V lost 3 bases and J lost 2 bases. The CDR3 DNA is TGCGCCAGCAGCTGGACAGGGGGCGCTGGAAACACCATATATTTT. Amino acids: CASSWTGGAGNTIYF.